This entry features one T cell receptor beta chain sequence. Its antigen is unknown. The germline gene is not matched at one end of the junction; a read error may be the cause. These data come from a study of T-cell memory formation after mild COVID-19. General study findings and limits: There were some responding clones in pre-infection memory, which suggested that cross-reactive memory had joined. Confirmation of SARS-CoV-2 specificity was lacking for second-wave clones peaking day 37.

TCRalpha and TCRbeta libraries used 5'RACE with constant-segment primers and UMIs. Each CDR3 protein gets one entry after TCRdb re-called the 5' RACE reads with MiXCR. Of under 250,000 distinct CDR3 sequences in the sample, approximately 10% were seen once. Germline CDR1 MNHEY, CDR2 SVGAGI. This CDR3 spans 14 amino acids. The V and J genes are TRBV6-5 and TRBJ1-5; 7 nucleotides agree with TRBD1. Sequencing was performed on PBMCs or a T cell subset sorted from them (not recorded which). The receptor's source is a man aged 18 to 30 who had mild COVID-19 (a few samples of this study predate the infection). Cell type and time point are not known. CDR3 residues: CASRPQGISQPRHF. The CDR3 DNA is TGTGCCAGCAGACCACAGGGGATAAGTCAGCCCCGGCATTTT.